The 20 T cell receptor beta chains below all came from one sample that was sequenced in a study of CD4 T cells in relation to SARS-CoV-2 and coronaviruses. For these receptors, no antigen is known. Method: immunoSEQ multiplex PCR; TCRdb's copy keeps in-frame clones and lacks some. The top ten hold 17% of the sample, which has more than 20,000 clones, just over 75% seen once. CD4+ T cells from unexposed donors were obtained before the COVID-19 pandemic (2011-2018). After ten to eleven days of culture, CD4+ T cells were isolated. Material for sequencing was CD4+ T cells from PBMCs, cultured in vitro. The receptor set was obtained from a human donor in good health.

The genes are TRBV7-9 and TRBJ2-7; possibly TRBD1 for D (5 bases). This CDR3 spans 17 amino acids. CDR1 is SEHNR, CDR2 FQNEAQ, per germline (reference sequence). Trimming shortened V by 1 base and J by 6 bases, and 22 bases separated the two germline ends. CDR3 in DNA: TGTGCCAGCAGCTTAGAGCGTGAGAGTCAGGGCGGTTCCGAGCAGTACTTC. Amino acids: CASSLERESQGGSEQYF.

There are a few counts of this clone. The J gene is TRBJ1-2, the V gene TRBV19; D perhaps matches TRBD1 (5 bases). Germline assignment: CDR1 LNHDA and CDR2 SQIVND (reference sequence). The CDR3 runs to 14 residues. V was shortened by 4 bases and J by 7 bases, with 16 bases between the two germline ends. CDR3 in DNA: TGTGCCAGTAGTAGCTTATCAGGGACGGTTGGCTACACCTTC. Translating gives CASSSLSGTVGYTF.

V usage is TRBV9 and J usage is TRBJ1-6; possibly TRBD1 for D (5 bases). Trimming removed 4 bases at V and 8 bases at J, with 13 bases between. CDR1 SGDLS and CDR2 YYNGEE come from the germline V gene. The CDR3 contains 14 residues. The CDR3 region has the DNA TGTGCCAGCAGCACGGGACTTTTCGATTCACCCCTCCACTTT. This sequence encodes CASSTGLFDSPLHF.

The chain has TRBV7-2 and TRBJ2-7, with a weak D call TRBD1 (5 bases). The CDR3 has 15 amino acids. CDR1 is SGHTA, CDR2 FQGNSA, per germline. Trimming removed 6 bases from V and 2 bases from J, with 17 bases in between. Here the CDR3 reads CASRPQGSPAYEQYF. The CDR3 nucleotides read TGTGCCAGCAGGCCCCAGGGCAGCCCAGCCTACGAGCAGTACTTC.

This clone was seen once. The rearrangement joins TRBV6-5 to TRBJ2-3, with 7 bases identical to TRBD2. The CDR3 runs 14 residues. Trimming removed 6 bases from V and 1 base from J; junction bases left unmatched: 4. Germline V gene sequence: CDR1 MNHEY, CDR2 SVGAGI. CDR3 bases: TGTGCCAGCAGCCTAGCGGTTGGCACAGATACGCAGTATTTT. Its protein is CASSLAVGTDTQYF.

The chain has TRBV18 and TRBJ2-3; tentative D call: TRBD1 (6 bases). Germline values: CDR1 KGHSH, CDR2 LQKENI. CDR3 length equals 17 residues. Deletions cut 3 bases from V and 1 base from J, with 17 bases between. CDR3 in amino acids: CASSPSGTPVGTDTQYF. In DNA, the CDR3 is TGTGCCAGCTCACCGTCCGGGACACCCGTCGGCACAGATACGCAGTATTTT. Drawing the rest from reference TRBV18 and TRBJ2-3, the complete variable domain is NAGVMQNPRHLVRRRGQEARLRCSPMKGHSHVYWYRQLPEEGLKFMVYLQKENIIDESGMPKERFSAEFPKEGPSILRIQQVVRGDSAAYFCASSPSGTPVGTDTQYFGPGTRLTVL.

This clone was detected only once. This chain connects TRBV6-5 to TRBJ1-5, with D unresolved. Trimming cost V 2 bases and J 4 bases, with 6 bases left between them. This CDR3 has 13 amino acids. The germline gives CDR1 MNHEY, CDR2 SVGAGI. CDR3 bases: TGTGCCAGCAGTTACACTCCGAATCAGCCCCAGCATTTT. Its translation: CASSYTPNQPQHF.

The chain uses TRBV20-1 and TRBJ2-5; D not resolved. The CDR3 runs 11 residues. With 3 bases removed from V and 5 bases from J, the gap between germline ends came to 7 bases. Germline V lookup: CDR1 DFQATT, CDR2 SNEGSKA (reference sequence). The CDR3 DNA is TGCAGTGCTAGTCTCCGGGAGACCCAGTACTTC. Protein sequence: CSASLRETQYF.

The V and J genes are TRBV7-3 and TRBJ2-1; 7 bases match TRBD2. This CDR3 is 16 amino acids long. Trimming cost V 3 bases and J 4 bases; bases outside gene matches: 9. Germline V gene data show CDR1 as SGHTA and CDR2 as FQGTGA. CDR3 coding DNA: TGTGCCAGCAGCTTGACCGGTGGAGCGGGGTACAATGAGCAGTTCTTC. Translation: CASSLTGGAGYNEQFF.

The CDR3 nucleotides read TGCGCCAGCAGTCAATACTCAGAAAACGGCTACACCTTC. It yields the protein CASSQYSENGYTF. The rearrangement links TRBV5-1 to TRBJ1-2, with unresolved D. CDR3 length equals 13 residues. The V gene lost 5 bases and the J gene lost 8 bases, with 16 bases spanning the gap. Germline assignment: CDR1 SGHRS and CDR2 YFSETQ.

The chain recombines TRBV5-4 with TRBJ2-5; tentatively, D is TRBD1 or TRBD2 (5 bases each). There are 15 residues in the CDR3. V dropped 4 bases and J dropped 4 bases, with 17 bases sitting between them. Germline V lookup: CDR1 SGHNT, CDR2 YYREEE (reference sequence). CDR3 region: CASSPGMSGPETQYF. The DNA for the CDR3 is TGTGCCAGCAGCCCGGGGATGTCAGGGCCAGAGACCCAGTACTTC.

CDR3 loop: CAWSGQTYEQYF. The CDR3 DNA reads as TGTGCCTGGAGTGGACAGACCTACGAGCAGTACTTC. The rearrangement uses TRBV30 and TRBJ2-7; D perhaps matches TRBD1 (5 bases). The CDR3 loop spans 12 amino acids. Trimming stripped 1 base from V and 2 bases from J, with 6 bases between. Germline V gene lookup returns CDR1 GTSNPN and CDR2 SVGIG (reference sequence).

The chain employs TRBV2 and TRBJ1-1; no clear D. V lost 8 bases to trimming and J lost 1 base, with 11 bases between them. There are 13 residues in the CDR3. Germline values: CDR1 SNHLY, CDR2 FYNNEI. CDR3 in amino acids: CASSTARNTEAFF. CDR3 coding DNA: TGTGCCAGCTCAACCGCCAGGAACACTGAAGCTTTCTTT.

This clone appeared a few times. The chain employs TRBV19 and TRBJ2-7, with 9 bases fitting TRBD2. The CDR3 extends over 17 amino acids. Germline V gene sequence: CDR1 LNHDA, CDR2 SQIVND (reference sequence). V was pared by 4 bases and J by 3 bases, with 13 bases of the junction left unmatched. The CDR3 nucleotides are TGTGCCAGTAGTAAGAGGCTAGCGGGATCTATGGGCTACGAGCAGTACTTC. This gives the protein CASSKRLAGSMGYEQYF. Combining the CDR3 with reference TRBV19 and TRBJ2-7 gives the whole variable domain DGGITQSPKYLFRKEGQNVTLSCEQNLNHDAMYWYRQDPGQGLRLIYYSQIVNDFQKGDIAEGYSVSREKKESFPLTVTSAQKNPTAFYLCASSKRLAGSMGYEQYFGPGTRLTVT.

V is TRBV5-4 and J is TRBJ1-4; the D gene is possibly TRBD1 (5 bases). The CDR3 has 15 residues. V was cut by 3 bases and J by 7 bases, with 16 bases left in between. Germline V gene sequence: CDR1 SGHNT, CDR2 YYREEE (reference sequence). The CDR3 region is CASSSDAGIGEKLFF. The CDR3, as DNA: TGTGCCAGCAGCTCGGACGCAGGGATAGGTGAAAAACTGTTTTTT.

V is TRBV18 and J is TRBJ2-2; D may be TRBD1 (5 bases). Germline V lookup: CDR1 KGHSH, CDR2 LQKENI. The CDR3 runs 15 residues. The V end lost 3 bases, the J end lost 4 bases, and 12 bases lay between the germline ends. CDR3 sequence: CASSPATVTTGELFF. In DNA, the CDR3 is TGTGCCAGCTCACCCGCGACAGTTACCACCGGGGAGCTGTTTTTT.

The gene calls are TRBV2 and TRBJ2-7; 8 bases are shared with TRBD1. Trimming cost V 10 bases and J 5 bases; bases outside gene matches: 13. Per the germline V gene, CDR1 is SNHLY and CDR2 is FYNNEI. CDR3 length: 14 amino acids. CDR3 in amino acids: CATHPDRVGHEQYF. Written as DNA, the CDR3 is TGTGCCACCCACCCGGACAGGGTAGGCCACGAGCAGTACTTC.

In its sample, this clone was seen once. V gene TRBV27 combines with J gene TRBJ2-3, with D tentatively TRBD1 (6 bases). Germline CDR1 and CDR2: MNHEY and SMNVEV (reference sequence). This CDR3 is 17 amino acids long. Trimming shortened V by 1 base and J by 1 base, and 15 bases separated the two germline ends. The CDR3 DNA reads TGTGCCAGCAGTTTATTAGCCGGCAGGGGTCGCACAGATACGCAGTATTTT. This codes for CASSLLAGRGRTDTQYF.

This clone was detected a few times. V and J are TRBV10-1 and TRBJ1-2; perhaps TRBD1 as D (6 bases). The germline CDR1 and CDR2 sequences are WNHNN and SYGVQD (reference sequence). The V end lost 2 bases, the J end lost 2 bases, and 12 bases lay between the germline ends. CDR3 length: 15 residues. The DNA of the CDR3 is TGCGCCAGCAGTGAGGGGACACGGATGAACTATGGCTACACCTTC. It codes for CASSEGTRMNYGYTF.

CDR3: CATSDPSGGWETQYF. The CDR3, as DNA: TGTGCCACCAGTGATCCATCAGGGGGCTGGGAGACCCAGTACTTC. The chain recombines TRBV24-1 with TRBJ2-5, with 8 bases that match TRBD1. Germline V gene lookup returns CDR1 KGHDR and CDR2 SFDVKD. V was clipped by 3 bases and J by 5 bases; unmatched bases: 7. CDR3 length: 15 amino acids.